The 5 T cell receptor beta chains given below trace back to one sample, sequenced in a study of blood T cell repertoires in COVID-19. Method: immunoSEQ multiplex PCR; TCRdb's copy keeps in-frame clones and lacks some. The sample holds about 370,000 clones; about 89% are singletons and the top ten take around 2.8%. Source material: peripheral blood. The receptors were sampled from a woman aged 25-40 years with COVID-19, enrolled during active disease.

The V and J genes are TRBV11-3 and TRBJ1-6; tentative D call: TRBD1 (5 bases). Per the germline V gene, CDR1 is SGHNT and CDR2 is YENEEA. Trimming stripped 7 bases from V and 0 bases from J, with 10 bases between. The CDR3 extends over 15 amino acids. This chain's CDR3 is CASIQGDSYNSPLHF. In DNA, the CDR3 is TGTGCCAGCATTCAGGGCGACTCCTATAATTCACCCCTCCACTTT. Complete variable domain (other parts from reference TRBV11-3 and TRBJ1-6): EAGVVQSPRYKIIEKKQPVAFWCNPISGHNTLYWYLQNLGQGPELLIRYENEEAVDDSQLPKDRFSAERLKGVDSTLKIQPAELGDSAVYLCASIQGDSYNSPLHFGNGTRLTVT.

This clone was picked up a small number of times. This chain links TRBV18 with TRBJ2-1; maybe TRBD2 (5 bases). The CDR3 has 16 residues. Germline CDR1 reads KGHSH; CDR2 reads LQKENI. V lost 2 bases and J 0 bases, leaving 11 bases between the germline ends. The CDR3 DNA sequence: TGTGCCAGCTCACCAAAGTGGGCGGGCTCCTACAATGAGCAGTTCTTC. Protein product: CASSPKWAGSYNEQFF.

J is TRBJ1-6 and V is TRBV7-2; 9 nucleotides align to TRBD1. Germline-derived CDR1 and CDR2 are SGHTA and FQGNSA. The CDR3 has 16 amino acids. The V segment lost 1 base and the J segment 5 bases; nucleotides outside the gene matches: 3. The CDR3, as DNA: TGTGCCAGCAGCTTAGATTGGGACAGGGATAATTCACCCCTCCACTTT. Protein: CASSLDWDRDNSPLHF.

This clone was seen only a few times. Other DNA sequences of this sample code for an identical CDR3. The chain uses TRBV6-1 and TRBJ1-2, with TRBD1 matching over 9 bases. This CDR3 is built from 15 residues. With V trimmed by 2 bases and J by 4 bases, 5 bases remained unmatched. Germline CDR1 MNHNS, CDR2 SASEGT. The CDR3, as DNA: TGTGCCAGCAGTGAAAGGGACAGGGTTATCTATGGCTACACCTTC. This translates into CASSERDRVIYGYTF.

The rearrangement joins TRBV4-3 to TRBJ2-3; D ambiguous. The CDR3 is 17 amino acids. Germline CDR1 is LGHNA and CDR2 is YSLEER. V was clipped by 0 bases and J by 0 bases, with 13 bases between them. The CDR3 nucleotides read TGCGCCAGCAGCCAAGAGGCTCTAGTAACCAGCACAGATACGCAGTATTTT. Its protein product is CASSQEALVTSTDTQYF.